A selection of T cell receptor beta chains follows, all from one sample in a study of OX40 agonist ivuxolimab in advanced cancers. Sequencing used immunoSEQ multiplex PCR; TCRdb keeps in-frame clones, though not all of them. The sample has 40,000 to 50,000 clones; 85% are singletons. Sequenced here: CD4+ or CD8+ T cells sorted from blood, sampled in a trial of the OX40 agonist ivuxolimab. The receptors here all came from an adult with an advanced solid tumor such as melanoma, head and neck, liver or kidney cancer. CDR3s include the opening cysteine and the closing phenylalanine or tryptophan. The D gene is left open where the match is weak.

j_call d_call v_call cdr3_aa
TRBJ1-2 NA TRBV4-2 CASSPRVSIGYGYTF
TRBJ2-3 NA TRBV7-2 CASSLFRDTQYF
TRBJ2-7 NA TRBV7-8 CASSTVASRGEQYF
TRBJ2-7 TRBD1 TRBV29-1 CSARQGVGYEQYF
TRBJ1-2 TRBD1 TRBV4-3 CASSQENGQDYTF
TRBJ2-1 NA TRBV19 CASSFRHRGPQGWNEQFF
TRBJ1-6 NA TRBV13 CASSLGRYNSPLHF
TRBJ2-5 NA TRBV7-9 CASSPPGPQETQYF
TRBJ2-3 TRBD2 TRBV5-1 CASSFTSGTDTQYF
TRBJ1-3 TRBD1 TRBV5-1 CASSLETGLTSGNTIYF
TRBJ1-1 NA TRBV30 CAWSVQTEAFF
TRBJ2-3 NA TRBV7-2 CASSLLGLALSTDTQYF
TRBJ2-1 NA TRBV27 CASSSHTHSYNEQFF
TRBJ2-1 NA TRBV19 CASSSWSSYNEQFF
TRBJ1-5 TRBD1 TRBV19 CASSSSGTGGGQPQHF
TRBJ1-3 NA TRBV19 CASSIVQLTGNTIYF
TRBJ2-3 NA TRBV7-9 CASSFRRGASTDTQYF
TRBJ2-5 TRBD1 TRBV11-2 CASSEQGARKTQYF
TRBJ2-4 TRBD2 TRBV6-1 CASSETSGLGIQYF
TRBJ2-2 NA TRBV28 CASSPQDSLNTGELFF
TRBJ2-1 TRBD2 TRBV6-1 CASSALAGAYNEQFF
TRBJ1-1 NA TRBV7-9 CASLAWEANTEAFF
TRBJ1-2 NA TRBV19 CASGQSDYGYTF
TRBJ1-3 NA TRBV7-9 CASSLALSGNTIYF
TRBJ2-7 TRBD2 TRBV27 CASSSRSSGRAYEQYF
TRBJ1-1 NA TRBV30 CAWRVNTEAFF
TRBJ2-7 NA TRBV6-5 CASNPRGKTYEQYF
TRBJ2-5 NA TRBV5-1 CASSLEPGSTRETQYF
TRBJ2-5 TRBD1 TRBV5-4 CASSRGGEQETQYF
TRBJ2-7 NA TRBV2 CASSWGRSSYEQYF
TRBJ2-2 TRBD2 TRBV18 CASSPRLAGGHGELFF
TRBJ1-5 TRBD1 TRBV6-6 CASSRGQADQLQHF
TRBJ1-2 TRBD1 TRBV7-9 CASSLGQGSGYTF
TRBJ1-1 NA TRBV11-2 CASSLVGVTEAFF
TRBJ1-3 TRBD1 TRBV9 CASSLGQGDSGNTIYF
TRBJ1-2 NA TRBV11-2 CASSSPRTRTNYGYTF
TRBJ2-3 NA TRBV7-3 CASSLAASTDTQYF
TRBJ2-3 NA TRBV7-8 CASSLLGSTDTQYF
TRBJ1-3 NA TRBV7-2 CASSLVRQAGNTIYF
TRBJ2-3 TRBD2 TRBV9 CASSAFGILAGGDTQYF
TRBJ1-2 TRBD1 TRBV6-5 CASSPPGMDRGDYTF
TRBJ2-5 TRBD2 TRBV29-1 CSAPTSGSGQETQYF